These 18 T cell receptor beta chains originate from one sample sequenced in a study of blood T cell repertoires in COVID-19. Measured with immunoSEQ multiplex PCR; TCRdb has only the in-frame clones, and not every one. The data show some 150,000 clones, with around 83% seen just once and 1.6% held by the top ten. Sequencing was carried out using peripheral blood. The receptors shown here come from a human donor in a cohort sampled during active COVID-19.

The J gene is TRBJ2-3, the V gene TRBV11-2; the match to TRBD2 covers 11 bases. Trimming at V came to 3 bases and at J to 1 base, leaving 12 bases not matched to a gene. Germline V gene lookup returns CDR1 SGHAT and CDR2 FQNNGV. This CDR3 region has 19 residues. For the CDR3, the DNA is TGTGCCAGCAGCTTCGTGGGACTAGCGGAAGCAAGGGGCACAGATACGCAGTATTTT. This gives the protein CASSFVGLAEARGTDTQYF.

This clone has a single count. The V gene is TRBV29-1, the J gene TRBJ2-5; 11 nucleotides agree with TRBD1. There are 18 residues in the CDR3. Germline V gene data show CDR1 as SQVTM and CDR2 as ANQGSEA. With 0 bases clipped from V and 2 bases from J, the junction kept 11 bases outside the gene matches. CDR3: CSVEDRRWDRGNQETQYF. CDR3 nucleotide sequence: TGCAGCGTTGAAGATCGACGGTGGGACAGGGGGAATCAAGAGACCCAGTACTTC.

The chain couples TRBV19 to TRBJ2-3; D gene uncertain. Germline V lookup: CDR1 LNHDA, CDR2 SQIVND (reference sequence). The CDR3 extends over 15 amino acids. V was clipped by 3 bases and J by 0 bases, with 10 bases between them. The CDR3 loop reads CASSINAESTDTQYF. The DNA of the CDR3 is TGTGCCAGTAGTATTAATGCGGAGAGCACAGATACGCAGTATTTT.

The chain is built from TRBV18 and TRBJ2-2; D remains unclear. The CDR3 extends over 15 amino acids. Deletions cut 3 bases from V and 5 bases from J, with 13 bases between. Germline loops: CDR1 KGHSH, CDR2 LQKENI. The CDR3 protein is CASSPLERRTGELFF. As DNA, the CDR3 is TGTGCCAGCTCACCCCTAGAGAGACGAACCGGGGAGCTGTTTTTT.

A note on this clone: At one end, the junction sequence differs from germline, possibly due to a read error. The chain links TRBV19 to TRBJ2-1; 12 positions agree with TRBD2. This CDR3 region has 15 residues. The germline V gene has CDR1 LNHDA and CDR2 SQIVND (reference sequence). CDR3 sequence reads: CASSSGLAGKGDRIF. For the CDR3, the DNA is TGTGCCAGCTCCTCAGGACTAGCGGGAAAAGGAGATCGGATCTTC.

The chain recombines TRBV3-1 (or the pseudogene TRBV3-2) with TRBJ1-2; D unresolved. The germline V gene has CDR1 LGHDT and CDR2 YNNKEL (reference sequence). The CDR3 length is 16 residues. Trimming removed 1 base from V and 4 bases from J, with 16 bases in between. DNA for the CDR3: TGTGCCAGCAGCCAAGCCAGGTCCCGGACTACCTATGGCTACACCTTC. Translating it yields CASSQARSRTTYGYTF.

The chain couples TRBV9 to TRBJ2-7, with D maybe TRBD2 (6 bases). The V gene's germline CDR1 is SGDLS and CDR2 YYNGEE. The CDR3 consists of 14 residues. Trimming shortened V by 2 bases and J by 3 bases, and 12 bases separated the two germline ends. CDR3 residues: CASSVRESRYEQYF. The CDR3 DNA is TGTGCCAGCAGCGTTCGGGAGAGTCGCTACGAGCAGTACTTC.

The gene calls are TRBV5-1 and TRBJ2-3; 10 bases line up with TRBD2. The ends lost 4 bases at V and 3 bases at J; junction bases unmatched: 11. Germline V CDR1 and CDR2: SGHRS, YFSETQ. CDR3 size: 17 residues. The CDR3 is CASSKSPSGGGTDTQYF. The CDR3 DNA sequence: TGCGCCAGCAGCAAATCCCCTAGCGGGGGAGGGACAGATACGCAGTATTTT. Full variable domain (outside the CDR3, taken from reference TRBV5-1 and TRBJ2-3): KAGVTQTPRYLIKTRGQQVTLSCSPISGHRSVSWYQQTPGQGLQFLFEYFSETQRNKGNFPGRFSGRQFSNSRSEMNVSTLELGDSALYLCASSKSPSGGGTDTQYFGPGTRLTVL.

The rearrangement joins TRBV5-1 to TRBJ2-5, with a tentative D call TRBD2 (6 bases). This CDR3 contains 13 residues. V was clipped by 3 bases and J by 4 bases, with 10 bases between them. Germline V gives CDR1 SGHRS, CDR2 YFSETQ. DNA of the CDR3: TGCGCCAGCAGCTGGGACTTGGGAGAGACCCAGTACTTC. It specifies CASSWDLGETQYF.

The chain carries TRBV28 and TRBJ2-7; D remains unclear. The CDR3 is made up of 15 amino acids. With 2 bases removed from V and 4 bases from J, the gap between germline ends came to 15 bases. Per the germline V gene, CDR1 is MDHEN and CDR2 is SYDVKM. CDR3 sequence reads: CASSLPAPEHYEQYF. The CDR3 bases are TGTGCCAGCAGTTTACCCGCCCCCGAACATTACGAGCAGTACTTC.

The chain has TRBV6-6 and TRBJ2-1; D gene uncertain. The germline V and J ends were trimmed by 7 bases and 5 bases, with 6 bases remaining between them. Germline CDR1 and CDR2: MNHNY and SVGAGI (reference sequence). The CDR3 has 11 amino acids. CDR3 sequence (DNA): TGTGCCAGCACCGAGCACAATGAGCAGTTCTTC. Its protein is CASTEHNEQFF.

The J gene is TRBJ1-2, the V gene TRBV15; no definite D call. Germline V gene lookup returns CDR1 LNHNV and CDR2 YYDKDF (reference sequence). Trimming removed 0 bases at V and 2 bases at J, with 10 bases between. This CDR3 comprises 15 residues. DNA for the CDR3: TGTGCCACCAGCAGAGATCGCGGCAGCAACTATGGCTACACCTTC. Protein: CATSRDRGSNYGYTF. Combining the CDR3 with reference TRBV15 and TRBJ1-2 gives the whole variable domain DAMVIQNPRYQVTQFGKPVTLSCSQTLNHNVMYWYQQKSSQAPKLLFHYYDKDFNNEADTPDNFQSRRPNTSFCFLDIRSPGLGDTAMYLCATSRDRGSNYGYTFGSGTRLTVV.

The CDR3 region is CASSLGQVLTEAFF. DNA of the CDR3: TGTGCCAGCAGTTTGGGTCAGGTGCTCACTGAAGCTTTCTTT. The chain uses TRBV28 and TRBJ1-1; the D is unclear. The CDR3 consists of 14 residues. Trimming took 3 bases from V and 4 from J, leaving 12 bases between them. Germline V CDR1 and CDR2: MDHEN, SYDVKM.

The chain couples TRBV21-1 to TRBJ2-1; the table names TRBD2, a call not compared with the DNA. TRBV21-1 is a pseudogene. The CDR3 runs 19 residues. The CDR3 DNA follows: TGTGCCAGCAGCAAAGTGGGTTTAGGGGGGAGGGCCCCCTACAATGAGCAGTTCTTC. Encoded protein: CASSKVGLGGRAPYNEQFF.

The chain links TRBV3-1 (or the pseudogene TRBV3-2) to TRBJ2-7; the match to TRBD1 covers 9 bases. This CDR3 comprises 15 residues. In germline, CDR1 is LGHDT, CDR2 YNNKEL (reference sequence). V lost 5 bases to trimming and J lost 4 bases; unmatched junction nucleotides: 9. The CDR3 is CASSKPGQGFYEQYF. CDR3 nucleotide sequence: TGTGCCAGCAGCAAACCGGGACAGGGATTTTACGAGCAGTACTTC.

This clone came up once. The gene calls are TRBV19 and TRBJ1-4; D remains unclear. V was clipped by 5 bases and J by 8 bases, with 9 bases between them. Germline CDR1 reads LNHDA; CDR2 reads SQIVND (reference sequence). This CDR3 has 12 residues. The CDR3 sequence is CASSRVEEKLFF. CDR3 DNA: TGTGCCAGTAGTCGCGTGGAGGAAAAACTGTTTTTT.

The V gene is TRBV6-2 or TRBV6-3, the J gene TRBJ2-7; 13 bases are shared with TRBD2. Trimming cost V 5 bases and J 4 bases; bases outside gene matches: 8. Germline loops: CDR1 MNHEY, CDR2 SVGEGT. The CDR3 extends over 16 amino acids. The CDR3 DNA reads as TGTGCCAGCAGTCCGTGGACTAGCGGGAGTCAGTACGAGCAGTACTTC. Translation: CASSPWTSGSQYEQYF.

This chain uses TRBV18 with TRBJ1-1, with no clear D. Per the germline V gene, CDR1 is KGHSH and CDR2 is LQKENI. V was shortened by 3 bases and J by 1 base, with 9 bases between the two germline ends. The CDR3 is 14 residues long. The CDR3 loop is CASSPSGTNTEAFF. In nucleotides, the CDR3 is TGTGCCAGCTCACCCTCAGGCACGAACACTGAAGCTTTCTTT.